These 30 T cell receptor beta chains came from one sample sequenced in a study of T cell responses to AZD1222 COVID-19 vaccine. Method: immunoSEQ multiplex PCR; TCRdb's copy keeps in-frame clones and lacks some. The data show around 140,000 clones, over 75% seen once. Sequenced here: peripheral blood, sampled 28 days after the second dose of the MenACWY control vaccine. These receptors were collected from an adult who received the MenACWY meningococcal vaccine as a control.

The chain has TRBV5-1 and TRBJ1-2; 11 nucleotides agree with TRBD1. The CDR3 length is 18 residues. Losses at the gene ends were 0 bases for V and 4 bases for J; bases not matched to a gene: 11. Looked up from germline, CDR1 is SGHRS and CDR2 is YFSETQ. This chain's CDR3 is CASSLAPGQGVLSYGYTF. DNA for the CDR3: TGCGCCAGCAGCTTGGCCCCGGGACAGGGGGTTTTATCCTATGGCTACACCTTC. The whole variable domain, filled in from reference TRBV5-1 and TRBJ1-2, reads KAGVTQTPRYLIKTRGQQVTLSCSPISGHRSVSWYQQTPGQGLQFLFEYFSETQRNKGNFPGRFSGRQFSNSRSEMNVSTLELGDSALYLCASSLAPGQGVLSYGYTFGSGTRLTVV.

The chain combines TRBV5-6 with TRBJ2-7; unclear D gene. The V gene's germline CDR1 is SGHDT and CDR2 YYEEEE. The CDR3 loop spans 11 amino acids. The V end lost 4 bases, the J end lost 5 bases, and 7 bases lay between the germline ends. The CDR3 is CASSPVDEQYF. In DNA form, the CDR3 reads TGTGCCAGCAGCCCGGTTGACGAGCAGTACTTC. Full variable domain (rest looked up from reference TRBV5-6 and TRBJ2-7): DAGVTQSPTHLIKTRGQQVTLRCSPKSGHDTVSWYQQALGQGPQFIFQYYEEEERQRGNFPDRFSGHQFPNYSSELNVNALLLGDSALYLCASSPVDEQYFGPGTRLTVT.

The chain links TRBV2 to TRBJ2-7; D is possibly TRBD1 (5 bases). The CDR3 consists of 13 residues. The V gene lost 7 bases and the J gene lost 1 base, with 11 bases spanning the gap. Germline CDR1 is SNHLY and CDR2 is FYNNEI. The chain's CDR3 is CASKQGASYEQYV. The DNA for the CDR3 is TGTGCCAGCAAGCAGGGCGCATCCTACGAGCAGTACGTC.

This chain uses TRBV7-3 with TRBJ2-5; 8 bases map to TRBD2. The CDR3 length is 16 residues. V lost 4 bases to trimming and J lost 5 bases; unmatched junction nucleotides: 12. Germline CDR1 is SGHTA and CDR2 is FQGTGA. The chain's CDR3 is CASSSGTRGAGETQYF. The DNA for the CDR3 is TGTGCCAGCAGCTCCGGGACTAGAGGCGCTGGGGAGACCCAGTACTTC.

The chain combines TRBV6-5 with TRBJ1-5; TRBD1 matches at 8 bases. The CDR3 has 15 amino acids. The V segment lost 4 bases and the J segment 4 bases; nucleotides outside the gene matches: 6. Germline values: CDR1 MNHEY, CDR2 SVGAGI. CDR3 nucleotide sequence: TGTGCCAGCAGTTCCACAGGGGGGAGGAATCAGCCCCAGCATTTT. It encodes CASSSTGGRNQPQHF.

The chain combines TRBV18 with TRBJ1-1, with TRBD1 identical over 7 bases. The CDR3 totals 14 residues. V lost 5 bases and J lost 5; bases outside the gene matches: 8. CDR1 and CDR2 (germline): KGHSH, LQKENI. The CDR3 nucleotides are TGTGCCAGCTCATCGTCGACAGGGAGTACTGAAGCTTTCTTT. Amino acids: CASSSSTGSTEAFF.

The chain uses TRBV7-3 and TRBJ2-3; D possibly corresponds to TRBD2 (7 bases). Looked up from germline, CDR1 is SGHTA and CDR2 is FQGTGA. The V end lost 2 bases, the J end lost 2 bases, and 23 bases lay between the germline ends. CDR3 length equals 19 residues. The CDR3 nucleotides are TGTGCCAGCAGCTTACGGGGGGCCGTGCGCCCTGGGGACACAGATACGCAGTATTTT. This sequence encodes CASSLRGAVRPGDTDTQYF.

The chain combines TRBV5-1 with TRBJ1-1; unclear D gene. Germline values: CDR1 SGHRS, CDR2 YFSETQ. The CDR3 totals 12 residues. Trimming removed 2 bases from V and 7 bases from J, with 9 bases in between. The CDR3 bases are TGCGCCAGCAGCTTTTCAAACGGTGAAGCTTTCTTT. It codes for CASSFSNGEAFF.

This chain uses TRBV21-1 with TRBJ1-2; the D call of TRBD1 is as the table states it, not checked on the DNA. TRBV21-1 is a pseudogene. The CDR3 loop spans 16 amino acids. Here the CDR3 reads CAIRRDRYILNYGYTF. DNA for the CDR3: TGTGCCATTCGACGGGACAGGTATATTCTTAACTATGGCTACACCTTC.

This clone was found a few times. The CDR3 region is CASSVLGGGGNTIYF. CDR3 bases: TGTGCCAGCAGCGTCCTTGGGGGAGGAGGAAACACCATATATTTT. The chain couples TRBV9 to TRBJ1-3, with a tentative D call TRBD1 (5 bases). Trimming took 2 bases from V and 4 from J, leaving 13 bases between them. The CDR3 spans 15 residues. Germline CDR1 and CDR2: SGDLS and YYNGEE. The full variable domain, rest sourced from reference TRBV9 and TRBJ1-3, is DSGVTQTPKHLITATGQRVTLRCSPRSGDLSVYWYQQSLDQGLQFLIQYYNGEERAKGNILERFSAQQFPDLHSELNLSSLELGDSALYFCASSVLGGGGNTIYFGEGSWLTVV.

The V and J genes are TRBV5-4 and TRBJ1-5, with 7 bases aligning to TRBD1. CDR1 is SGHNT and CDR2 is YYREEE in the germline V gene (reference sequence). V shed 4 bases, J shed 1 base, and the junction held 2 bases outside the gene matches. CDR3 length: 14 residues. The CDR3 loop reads CASSAGQSNQPQHF. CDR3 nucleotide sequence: TGTGCCAGCAGCGCGGGACAGAGCAATCAGCCCCAGCATTTT. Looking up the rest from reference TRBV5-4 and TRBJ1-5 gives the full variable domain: ETGVTQSPTHLIKTRGQQVTLRCSSQSGHNTVSWYQQALGQGPQFIFQYYREEENGRGNFPPRFSGLQFPNYSSELNVNALELDDSALYLCASSAGQSNQPQHFGDGTRLSIL.

Here the CDR3 reads CSARGGANVLTF. The CDR3 DNA sequence: TGCAGCGCCCGGGGTGGGGCCAACGTCCTGACTTTC. The rearrangement uses TRBV29-1 and TRBJ2-6; possibly TRBD2 for D (5 bases). The CDR3 runs to 12 residues. Trimming cost V 7 bases and J 3 bases, with 7 bases left between them. The V gene's germline CDR1 is SQVTM and CDR2 ANQGSEA.

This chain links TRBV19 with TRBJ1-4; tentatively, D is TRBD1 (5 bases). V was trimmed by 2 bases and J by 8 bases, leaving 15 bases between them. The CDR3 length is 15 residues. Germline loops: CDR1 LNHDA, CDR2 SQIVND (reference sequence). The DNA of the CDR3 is TGTGCCAGTAGTATAAATGGGAATTGGGGCGAAAAACTGTTTTTT. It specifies CASSINGNWGEKLFF.

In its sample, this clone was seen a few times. As DNA, the CDR3 is TGTGCCAGCACTTCTGCAAGTATTGAAGCTTTCTTT. Its protein is CASTSASIEAFF. The chain uses TRBV28 and TRBJ1-1; no reliable D call. CDR1 is MDHEN, CDR2 SYDVKM, per germline. The CDR3 is 12 amino acids. V lost 7 bases and J 7 bases, leaving 13 bases between the germline ends. Full variable domain (remainder filled in from reference TRBV28 and TRBJ1-1): DVKVTQSSRYLVKRTGEKVFLECVQDMDHENMFWYRQDPGLGLRLIYFSYDVKMKEKGDIPEGYSVSREKKERFSLILESASTNQTSMYLCASTSASIEAFFGQGTRLTVV.

CDR3 nucleotides: TGTGCCAGCAACGGGCCTCTGAGAGGAAACACCATATATTTT. Protein product: CASNGPLRGNTIYF. The genes are TRBV28 and TRBJ1-3; D not resolved. The germline V gene has CDR1 MDHEN and CDR2 SYDVKM. The CDR3 is 14 amino acids. V lost 7 bases and J lost 4, with 14 bases in between.

CDR3 region: CASMRTGLGTDTQYF. The CDR3 DNA reads TGTGCCAGTATGAGGACAGGACTAGGCACAGATACGCAGTATTTT. V usage is TRBV19 and J usage is TRBJ2-3; tentatively, D is TRBD1 or TRBD2 (7 bases each). The CDR3 totals 15 residues. Germline CDR1 LNHDA, CDR2 SQIVND (reference sequence). Trimming cost V 7 bases and J 1 base, with 15 bases left between them. The variable domain in full, completed from reference TRBV19 and TRBJ2-3, reads DGGITQSPKYLFRKEGQNVTLSCEQNLNHDAMYWYRQDPGQGLRLIYYSQIVNDFQKGDIAEGYSVSREKKESFPLTVTSAQKNPTAFYLCASMRTGLGTDTQYFGPGTRLTVL.

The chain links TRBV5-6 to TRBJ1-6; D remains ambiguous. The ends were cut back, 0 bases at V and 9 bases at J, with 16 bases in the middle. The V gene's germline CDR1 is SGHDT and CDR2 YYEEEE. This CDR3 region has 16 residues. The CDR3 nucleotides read TGTGCCAGCAGCTTGGCGTCGGATCGAGGAGCTTCACCCCTCCACTTT. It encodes CASSLASDRGASPLHF. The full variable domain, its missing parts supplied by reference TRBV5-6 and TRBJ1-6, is DAGVTQSPTHLIKTRGQQVTLRCSPKSGHDTVSWYQQALGQGPQFIFQYYEEEERQRGNFPDRFSGHQFPNYSSELNVNALLLGDSALYLCASSLASDRGASPLHFGNGTRLTVT.

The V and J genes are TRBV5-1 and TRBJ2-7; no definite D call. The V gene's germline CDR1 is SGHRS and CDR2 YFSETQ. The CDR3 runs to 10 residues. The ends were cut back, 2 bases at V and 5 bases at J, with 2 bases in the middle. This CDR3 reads CASSFHEQYV. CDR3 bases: TGCGCCAGCAGCTTCCACGAGCAGTACGTC.

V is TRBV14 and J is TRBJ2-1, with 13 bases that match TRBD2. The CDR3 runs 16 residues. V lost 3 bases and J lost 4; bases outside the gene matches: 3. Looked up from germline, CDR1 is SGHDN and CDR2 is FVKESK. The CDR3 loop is CASSHLGLAGYNEQFF. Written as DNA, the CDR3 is TGTGCCAGCAGCCACCTGGGACTAGCGGGGTACAATGAGCAGTTCTTC.

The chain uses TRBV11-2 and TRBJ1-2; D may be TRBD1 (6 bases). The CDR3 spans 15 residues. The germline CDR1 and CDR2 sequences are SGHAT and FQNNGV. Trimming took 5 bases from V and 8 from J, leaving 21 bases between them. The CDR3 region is CASSVTLTGDYGYTF. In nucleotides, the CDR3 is TGTGCCAGCAGCGTCACGCTGACAGGCGATTACGGCTACACCTTC.

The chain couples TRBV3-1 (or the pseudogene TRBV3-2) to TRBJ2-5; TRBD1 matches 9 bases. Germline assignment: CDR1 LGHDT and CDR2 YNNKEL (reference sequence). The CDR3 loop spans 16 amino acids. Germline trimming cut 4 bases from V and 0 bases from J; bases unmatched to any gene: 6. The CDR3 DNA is TGTGCCAGCAGCCCCCGGACAGGGGATGACCAAGAGACCCAGTACTTC. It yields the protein CASSPRTGDDQETQYF.

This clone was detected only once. The CDR3 region is CASSLWGTGLTYEQYF. CDR3 DNA: TGTGCCAGCAGTTTATGGGGTACAGGACTGACCTACGAGCAGTACTTC. This sequence joins TRBV27 and TRBJ2-7, with D perhaps given as TRBD1 or TRBD2 (5 bases each). The CDR3 has 16 amino acids. In germline, CDR1 is MNHEY, CDR2 SMNVEV (reference sequence). The V end was cut by 1 base, the J end by 2 bases, with 15 bases between.

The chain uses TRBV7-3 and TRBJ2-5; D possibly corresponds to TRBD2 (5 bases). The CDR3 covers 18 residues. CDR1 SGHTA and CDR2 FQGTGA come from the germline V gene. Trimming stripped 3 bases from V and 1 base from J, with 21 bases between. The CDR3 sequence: CASSFDGKNPKTQETQYF. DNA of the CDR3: TGTGCCAGCAGCTTTGACGGGAAGAACCCAAAGACCCAAGAGACCCAGTACTTC.

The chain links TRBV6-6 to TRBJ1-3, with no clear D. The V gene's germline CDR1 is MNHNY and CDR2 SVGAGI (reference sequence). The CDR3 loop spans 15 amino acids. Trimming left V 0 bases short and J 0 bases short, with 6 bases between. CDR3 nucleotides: TGTGCCAGCAGTTACTCTGGCCTCTCTGGAAACACCATATATTTT. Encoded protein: CASSYSGLSGNTIYF.

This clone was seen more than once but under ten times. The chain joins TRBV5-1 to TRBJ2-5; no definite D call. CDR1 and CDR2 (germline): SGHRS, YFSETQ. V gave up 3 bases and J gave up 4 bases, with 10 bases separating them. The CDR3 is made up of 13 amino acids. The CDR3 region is CASSSDRGETQYF. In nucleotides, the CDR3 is TGCGCCAGCAGCTCGGACCGCGGAGAGACCCAGTACTTC.

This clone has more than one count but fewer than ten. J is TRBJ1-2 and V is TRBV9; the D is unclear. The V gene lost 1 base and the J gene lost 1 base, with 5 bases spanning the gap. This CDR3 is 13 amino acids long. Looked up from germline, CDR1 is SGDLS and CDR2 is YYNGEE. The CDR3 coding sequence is TGTGCCAGCAGCGTACGGAGTAACTATGGCTACACCTTC. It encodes CASSVRSNYGYTF.

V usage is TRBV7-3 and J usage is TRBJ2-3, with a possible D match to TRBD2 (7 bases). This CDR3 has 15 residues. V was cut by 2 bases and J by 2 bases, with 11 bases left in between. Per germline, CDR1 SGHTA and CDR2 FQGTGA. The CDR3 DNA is TGTGCCAGCAGCTTAGCGGGGGCCCACACAGATACGCAGTATTTT. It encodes CASSLAGAHTDTQYF.

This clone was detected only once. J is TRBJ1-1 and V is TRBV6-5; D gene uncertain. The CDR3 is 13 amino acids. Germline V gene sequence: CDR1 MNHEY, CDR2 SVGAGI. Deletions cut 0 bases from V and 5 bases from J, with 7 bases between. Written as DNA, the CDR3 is TGTGCCAGCAGTTACTCACTAGGAACTGAAGCTTTCTTT. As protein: CASSYSLGTEAFF.

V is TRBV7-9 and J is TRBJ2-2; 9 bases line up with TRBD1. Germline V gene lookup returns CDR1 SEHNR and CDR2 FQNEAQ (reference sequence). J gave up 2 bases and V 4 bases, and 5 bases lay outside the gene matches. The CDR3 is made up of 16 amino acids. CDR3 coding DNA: TGTGCCAGCAGCTCTACAGGGGGCCCTAACACCGGGGAGCTGTTTTTT. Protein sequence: CASSSTGGPNTGELFF.

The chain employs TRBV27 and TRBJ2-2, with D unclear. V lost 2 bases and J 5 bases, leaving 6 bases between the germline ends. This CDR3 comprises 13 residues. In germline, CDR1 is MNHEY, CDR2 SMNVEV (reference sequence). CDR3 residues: CASSLSWTGELFF. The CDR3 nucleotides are TGTGCCAGCAGTTTAAGTTGGACCGGGGAGCTGTTTTTT.